This T cell receptor (beta chain) originates from a study of control samples from healthy donors and cancer patients. Germline V lookup: CDR1 DFQATT, CDR2 SNEGSKA (reference sequence). V lost 3 bases to trimming and J lost 10 bases; unmatched junction nucleotides: 18. This CDR3 is built from 15 residues. Measured with immunoSEQ multiplex PCR; TCRdb has only the in-frame clones, and not every one. The data contain more than 95,000 clones, 85% to 90% of them seen just once; the ten biggest clones take up 0.95% to 1.3%. What was sequenced was PBMCs. The TCR was taken from a woman in her forties or fifties with colorectal cancer. V is TRBV20-1 and J is TRBJ2-7, with 7 bases aligning to TRBD2. CDR3 in amino acids: CSASDPRDGGSPQYF. In DNA, the CDR3 is TGCAGTGCTAGTGACCCGCGCGATGGCGGGAGTCCTCAGTACTTC.